This TCR beta chain was recovered during a study of T cells in Graves' hyperthyroidism and ophthalmopathy. For the study at large: Specimen type is peripheral blood, collected at initial diagnosis prior to any treatment.

There are a few counts of this clonotype. TCR beta CDR3 regions were amplified from RNA. RT-PCR in the first round (using the HTBI primer set) targeted the TCR CDR3. TCRdb used MiXCR to reprocess the multiplex PCR reads, holding one entry per CDR3 protein. Among more than 550,000 distinct CDR3 sequences listed, under 20% were seen once. With V trimmed by 3 bases and J by 8 bases, 7 bases remained unmatched. The CDR3 consists of 14 residues. This chain uses TRBV12-3 or TRBV12-4 with TRBJ1-2; 9 bases align to TRBD1. Sequenced material: blood. This TCR was recovered from a woman aged 45-65 years with Graves' hyperthyroidism that later progressed to Graves' ophthalmopathy. The CDR3 is CASSLILGTGGYTF. CDR3 in DNA: TGTGCCAGCAGTTTGATCCTCGGGACAGGGGGCTACACCTTC.